This TCR beta chain was recorded in a study of blood T cell repertoires in COVID-19. Study-wide background: COVID-19 samples collected from the United States, Italy and Spain covered acute and convalescent phases. PBMCs, B-cell-depleted T cells, or T cells provided the cDNA or gDNA that made up the material.

Source study methods: Nucleated cell counts were estimated from reference gene primer amplification. The table came from immunoSEQ multiplex PCR; TCRdb's copy has only in-frame clones and leaves some out. D and trimming come from the DNA, and the V and J calls and clone size come from that table. The data show over 400,000 clones, over 75% seen once. Trimming left V 7 bases short and J 2 bases short, with 6 bases between. Looked up from germline, CDR1 is KGHDR and CDR2 is SFDVKD. The CDR3 contains 12 residues. Sequenced sample: peripheral blood. This sequence originates from a human donor in a cohort sampled during active COVID-19. This rearrangement joins TRBV24-1 to TRBJ2-3; D remains ambiguous. Here the CDR3 DNA reads TGTGCCACCAGGGCAAACACAGATACGCAGTATTTT. It specifies CATRANTDTQYF.